This T cell receptor (beta chain) was documented in a study of blood T cells in healthy people across ages. For the second PCR, which ran for roughly 7 to 11 cycles, a sample-barcoded 5' primer and a J-beta primer mix were used. TCRdb processed the 5' RACE reads anew with MiXCR; each CDR3 protein has one entry. The top ten hold approximately 15% of the sample, which has approximately 810,000 distinct CDR3 sequences, about 30% seen once. Peripheral blood from each donor was collected in a volume of approximately 9.2 milliliters. Per germline, CDR1 SGHTA and CDR2 FQGNSA. This CDR3 has 16 residues. This chain links TRBV7-2 with TRBJ2-4, with D perhaps matching TRBD1 (7 bases). The DNA end lines up better with TRBJ2-7; the J call may be wrong. Input material: blood. The origin of this receptor is a woman of 80 years or more in good health. The CDR3 spells CASSFRGTATRYEQYF. DNA for the CDR3: TGTGCCAGCAGCTTTCGCGGGACAGCAACCCGTTACGAGCAGTACTTC.